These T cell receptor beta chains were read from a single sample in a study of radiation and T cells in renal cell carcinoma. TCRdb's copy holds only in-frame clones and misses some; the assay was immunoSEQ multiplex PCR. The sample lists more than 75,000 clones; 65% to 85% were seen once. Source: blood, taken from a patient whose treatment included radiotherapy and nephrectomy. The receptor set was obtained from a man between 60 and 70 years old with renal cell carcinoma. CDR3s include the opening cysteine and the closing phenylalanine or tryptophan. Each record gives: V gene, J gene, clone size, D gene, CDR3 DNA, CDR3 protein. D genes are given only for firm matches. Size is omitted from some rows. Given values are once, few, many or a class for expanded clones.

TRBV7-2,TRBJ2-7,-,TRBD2,TGTGCCAGCAGCTTAGGCCACTGGCGGGAGAACAACGAGCAGTACTTC,CASSLGHWRENNEQYF
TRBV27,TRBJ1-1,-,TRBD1,TGTGCCAGCAGTCCGCAAAAGGTCGTCGGACAGGGGGCTGCTTTCTTT,CASSPQKVVGQGAAFF
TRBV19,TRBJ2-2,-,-,TGTGCCAGTAGGACCGGGACGGCGAACACCGGGGAGCTGTTTTTT,CASRTGTANTGELFF
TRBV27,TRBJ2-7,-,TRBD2,TGTGCCAGCAGTTCCCTAGCGGGAGTATTGTACGAGCAGTACTTC,CASSSLAGVLYEQYF
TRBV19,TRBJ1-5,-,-,TGTGCCAGTAGGCCAGGGGAGACTCAGCCCCAGCATTTT,CASRPGETQPQHF
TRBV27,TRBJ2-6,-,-,TGTGCCAGCAGTTTACAGCCCTCTGGGGCCAACGTCCTGACTTTC,CASSLQPSGANVLTF
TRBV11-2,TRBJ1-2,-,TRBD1,TGTGCCAGCAGCTCGACAGGGGAGGCCTATGGCTACACCTTC,CASSSTGEAYGYTF
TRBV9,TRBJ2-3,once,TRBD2,TGTGCCAGCAGCGTAGGGGCGGGAGGTAGCACAGATACGCAGTATTTT,CASSVGAGGSTDTQYF
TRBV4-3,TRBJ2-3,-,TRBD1,TGCGCCAGCAGCCAGGGATCAGGGGGTTCGCAGTATTTT,CASSQGSGGSQYF
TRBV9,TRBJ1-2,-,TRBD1,TGTGCCAGCAGCTCAACACAATGGACAGGGGGATATGGAGGCTACACCTTC,CASSSTQWTGGYGGYTF
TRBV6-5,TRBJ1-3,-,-,TGTGCCAGCAGTCCCTCCCCGGGGGGAAACACCATATATTTT,CASSPSPGGNTIYF
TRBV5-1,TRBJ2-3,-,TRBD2,TGCGCCAGCAGCCCAAGGACTAGCGGGAGCACAGATACGCAGTATTTT,CASSPRTSGSTDTQYF
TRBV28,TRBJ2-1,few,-,TGTGCCAGCAGTTCAGACAGGCCTGAGCAGTTCTTC,CASSSDRPEQFF
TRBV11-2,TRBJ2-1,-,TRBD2,TGTGCCAGCAGCTTAGGCAATAGCGGGAGAGACAATGAGCAGTTCTTC,CASSLGNSGRDNEQFF
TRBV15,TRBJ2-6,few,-,TGTGCCACCAGCTCCGACGCTAGCTCTGGGGCCAACGTCCTGACTTTC,CATSSDASSGANVLTF
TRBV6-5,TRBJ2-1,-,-,TGTGCCAGCAGTGGAGGACAGCAACTCTACAATGAGCAGTTCTTC,CASSGGQQLYNEQFF
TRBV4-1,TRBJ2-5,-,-,TGCGCCAGCAGCCAAGATACTAGTAGGGAGACCCAGTACTTC,CASSQDTSRETQYF
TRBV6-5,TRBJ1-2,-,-,TGTGCCAGCAGTCCTCGACCCCCGGGCTACACCTTC,CASSPRPPGYTF
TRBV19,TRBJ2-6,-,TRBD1,TGTGCCAGTAGTGGGGACAGGTCATCGTCTGGGGCCAACGTCCTGACTTTC,CASSGDRSSSGANVLTF
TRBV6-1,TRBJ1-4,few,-,TGTGCCAGCAGTGTTACATGGACCTCTAATGAAAAACTGTTTTTT,CASSVTWTSNEKLFF
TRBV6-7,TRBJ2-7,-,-,TGTGCCAGCAGTTACTCGAGGGTAGAGGACTACGAGCAGTACTTC,CASSYSRVEDYEQYF
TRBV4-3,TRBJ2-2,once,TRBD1,TGCGCCAGCAGCTTACGACAGGGCACCGGGGAGCTGTTTTTT,CASSLRQGTGELFF
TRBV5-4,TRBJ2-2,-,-,TGTGCCAGCAGCAAACAAGGACTGAACACCGGGGAGCTGTTTTTT,CASSKQGLNTGELFF
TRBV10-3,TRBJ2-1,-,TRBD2,TGTGCCATCAGGGCGACGGGGCGGGAGGGGTACAATGAGCAGTTCTTC,CAIRATGREGYNEQFF
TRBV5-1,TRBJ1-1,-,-,TGCGCCAGCAGCTTGGATTCAATGAACACTGAAGCTTTCTTT,CASSLDSMNTEAFF
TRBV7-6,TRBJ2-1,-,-,TGTGCCAGTGGGGCCAGGAGCTCCTACAATGAGCAGTTCTTC,CASGARSSYNEQFF
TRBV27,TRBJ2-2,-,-,TGTGCCAGCAGTTTATTTGGTTTTGGGGGGGACAAGCTCACCGGGGAGCTGTTTTTT,CASSLFGFGGDKLTGELFF
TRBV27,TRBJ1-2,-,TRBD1,TGTGCCAGCAGTTTAGGGTGGCAGGGGGCGAGGAACTATGGCTACACCTTC,CASSLGWQGARNYGYTF
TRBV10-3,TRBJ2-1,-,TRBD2,TGTGCCATCAGCGCGGTGGGGTCTAGCGGGGGCAATGAGCAGTTCTTC,CAISAVGSSGGNEQFF
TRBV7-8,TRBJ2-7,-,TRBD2,TGTGCCAGCAGCTTAGGTGGCGGGAGCCTCTACGAGCAGTACTTC,CASSLGGGSLYEQYF
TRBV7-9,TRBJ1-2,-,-,TGTGCCAGCAGCCAACAGATTAACTATGGCTACACCTTC,CASSQQINYGYTF
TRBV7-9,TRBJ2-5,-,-,TGTGCCAGCAGCTTAGCGGCGGGACAGCGGCTCAGCGATACCGAGACCCAGTACTTC,CASSLAAGQRLSDTETQYF
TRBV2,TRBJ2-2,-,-,TGTGCCAGCAGTGTGGGACTTCACACCGGGGAGCTGTTTTTT,CASSVGLHTGELFF
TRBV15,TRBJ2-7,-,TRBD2,TGTGCCACCAGCAGTACGCGTTTGGGGACTAGCGGGACGTACGAGCAGTACTTC,CATSSTRLGTSGTYEQYF
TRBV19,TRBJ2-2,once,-,TGTGCCAGTAGTATAAGGGGTTTGACAGCCGGGGAGCTGTTTTTT,CASSIRGLTAGELFF
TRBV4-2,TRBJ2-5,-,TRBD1,TGTGCCAGCAGCCAAGAGGGACAGGCATTCCAAGAGACCCAGTACTTC,CASSQEGQAFQETQYF
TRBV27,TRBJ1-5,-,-,TGTGCCAGCAGTTTGTCGGGGGGTCAGCCCCAGCATTTT,CASSLSGGQPQHF
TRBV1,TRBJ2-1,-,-,TGCACCAGCAGCCAACTCGAGAGGGGACAGGGGAACAATGAGCAGTTCTTC,CTSSQLERGQGNNEQFF
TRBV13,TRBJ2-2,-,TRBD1,TGTGCCAGCAGCTTAGGACAAACAGGGGAAAACACCGGGGAGCTGTTTTTT,CASSLGQTGENTGELFF
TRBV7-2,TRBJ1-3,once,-,TGTGCCAGCAGCTTGATATCCGGAAACACCATATATTTT,CASSLISGNTIYF
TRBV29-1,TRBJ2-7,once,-,TGCAGCGCCTTGGACGGCTCCTACGAGCAGTACTTC,CSALDGSYEQYF
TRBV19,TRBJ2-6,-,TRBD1,TGTGCCAGTAGTATGGACAGGCCGGACCCCTCTGGGGCCAACGTCCTGACTTTC,CASSMDRPDPSGANVLTF
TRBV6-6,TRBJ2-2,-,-,TGTGCCAGCAGTTACTCGGACTCAACCGGGGAGCTGTTTTTT,CASSYSDSTGELFF
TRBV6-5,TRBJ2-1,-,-,TGTGCCAGCAGTTACCTGGGACCCCCAAGTTCGGATGAGCAGTTCTTC,CASSYLGPPSSDEQFF
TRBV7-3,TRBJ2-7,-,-,TGTGCCAGCAGCTTGGAACGCGGGTTGATCTACGAGCAGTACTTC,CASSLERGLIYEQYF
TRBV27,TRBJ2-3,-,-,TGTGCCAGCAGTCGCCGGTACAGGGACACAGATACGCAGTATTTT,CASSRRYRDTDTQYF
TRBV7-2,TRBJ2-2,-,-,TGTGCCAGCAGCCTCTCGGGTGGAACCGGGGAGCTGTTTTTT,CASSLSGGTGELFF
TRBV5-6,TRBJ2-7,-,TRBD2,TGTGCCAGCAGCTACCCGACGGGAGGGGGATACGAGCAGTACTTC,CASSYPTGGGYEQYF
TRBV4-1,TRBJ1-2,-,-,TGCGCCAGCAGCCAGGGAACTGGCTATGGCTACACCTTC,CASSQGTGYGYTF